The 8 T cell receptor beta chains listed next were all sequenced from one sample in a study of monozygotic twins with inflammatory bowel disease. TCRdb reprocessed the 5' RACE reads, with one entry per CDR3 protein and no DNA. Across about 150,000 distinct CDR3 sequences, the top ten clones capture roughly 1.2% of the sample. Sequencing input: blood. The receptors originated from a human donor with ulcerative colitis or Crohn's disease, or a healthy co-twin of an affected twin (not recorded which).

V usage is TRBV5-5 and J usage is TRBJ1-6. The CDR3 consists of 15 residues. CDR1 SGHKS and CDR2 YYEKEE come from the germline V gene (reference sequence). The CDR3 here is CASSPGTIGNSPLHF.

V usage is TRBV6-6 and J usage is TRBJ1-5. Per germline, CDR1 MNHNY and CDR2 SVGAGI (reference sequence). CDR3 length: 12 residues. This CDR3 reads CASRTRYQPQHF.

The rearrangement uses TRBV2 and TRBJ1-2; the TCRdb D gene call, TRBD1, has no DNA to confirm it. Germline V gene sequence: CDR1 SNHLY, CDR2 FYNNEI. The CDR3 runs to 16 residues. The CDR3: CASSILQGAKGYGYTF.

V usage is TRBV7-2 and J usage is TRBJ2-5; the D call of TRBD1 rests on TCRdb alone, since no DNA is present to check it. CDR1 and CDR2 from the germline V gene are SGHTA and FQGNSA. The CDR3 spans 15 residues. The chain's CDR3 is CASSRGSGVQETQYF. Full variable domain (remainder filled in from reference TRBV7-2 and TRBJ2-5): GAGVSQSPSNKVTEKGKDVELRCDPISGHTALYWYRQSLGQGLEFLIYFQGNSAPDKSGLPSDRFSAERTGGSVSTLTIQRTQQEDSAVYLCASSRGSGVQETQYFGPGTRLLVL.

The rearrangement uses TRBV29-1 and TRBJ1-1; TCRdb's D gene call, TRBD1, goes unchecked for lack of DNA. The CDR3 runs to 12 residues. Germline V gives CDR1 SQVTM, CDR2 ANQGSEA. The CDR3 spells CSVEVGDTEAFF.

This chain joins TRBV4-1 and TRBJ1-1. In germline, CDR1 is MGHRA, CDR2 YSYEKL. The CDR3 covers 14 residues. CDR3 protein: CASSPSRGNTEAFF.

The V call is TRBV5-1, the J call TRBJ2-3. This CDR3 has 14 residues. Germline lookup yields CDR1 SGHRS and CDR2 YFSETQ. The CDR3 sequence is CACSLPVSTDTQYF.

The rearrangement links TRBV4-2 to TRBJ1-5; without DNA, the TCRdb call of TRBD1 cannot be checked. CDR1 is LGHNA, CDR2 YNFKEQ, per germline. CDR3 length equals 14 residues. The CDR3 here is CASSQVRGNQPQHF.